This passage covers 15 T cell receptor beta chains from one sample sequenced in a study of read filtering for tumor transcriptome and immune sequencing. From roughly 400 ng of RNA, a library with molecular barcoded alpha/delta and beta/gamma adaptors was made. TCRdb independently ran MiXCR on the reads; one entry per CDR3 protein. This table has about 93,000 distinct CDR3 sequences, about 22% appearing once. Sequencing used a population of CD138-negative cells sorted from bone marrow. Source of these receptors: a donor aged 40 or older with multiple myeloma.

This clonotype came up many times. The chain combines TRBV29-1 with TRBJ2-7, with D uncertain. Per germline, CDR1 SQVTM and CDR2 ANQGSEA. The CDR3 totals 13 residues. V lost 6 bases and J 0 bases, leaving 12 bases between the germline ends. CDR3 sequence reads: CSVRGGLSYEQYF. Here the CDR3 DNA reads TGCAGCGTCCGAGGTGGCCTCTCCTACGAGCAGTACTTC.

This clonotype was seen only a few times. V gene TRBV6-2 or TRBV6-3 combines with J gene TRBJ2-3; the D gene could be TRBD1 or TRBD2 (5 bases each). Trimming left V 4 bases short and J 7 bases short, with 15 bases between. CDR3 length: 14 residues. Germline lookup yields CDR1 MNHEY and CDR2 SVGEGT. The CDR3 spells CASSWGTPHHTQYF. The CDR3, as DNA: TGTGCCAGCAGTTGGGGGACCCCGCACCATACGCAGTATTTT.

This clonotype was recorded at least ten times. This chain links TRBV5-5 with TRBJ2-1, with 8 bases matching TRBD2. CDR3 length equals 17 residues. Germline V lookup: CDR1 SGHKS, CDR2 YYEKEE (reference sequence). V was clipped by 0 bases and J by 8 bases; unmatched bases: 13. The chain's CDR3 is CASSLGWLGGGLDEQFF. The CDR3 bases are TGTGCCAGCAGCTTGGGGTGGTTGGGCGGGGGACTAGATGAGCAGTTCTTC.

This clonotype was picked up a small number of times. V usage is TRBV29-1 and J usage is TRBJ1-2, with D hard to call. This CDR3 is 13 amino acids long. The V end lost 3 bases, the J end lost 3 bases, and 11 bases lay between the germline ends. Germline-derived CDR1 and CDR2 are SQVTM and ANQGSEA. CDR3 nucleotides: TGCAGCGTTGAGGTAGGGTCGGACTATGGCTACACCTTC. This gives the protein CSVEVGSDYGYTF.

This clonotype came up many times. CDR3 nucleotide sequence: TGTGCCAGCAGCGCAGCAGTAAACACTGAAGCTTTCTTT. It yields the protein CASSAAVNTEAFF. V usage is TRBV7-9 and J usage is TRBJ1-1; D gene unclear. This CDR3 spans 13 amino acids. Trimming stripped 5 bases from V and 2 bases from J, with 9 bases between. The germline V gene encodes CDR1 SEHNR and CDR2 FQNEAQ (reference sequence).

In regard to this clonotype: One end of the junction fails to match germline, which may point to a read error. The chain couples TRBV5-1 to TRBJ2-2; no clear D. Germline CDR1 SGHRS, CDR2 YFSETQ. The CDR3 has 12 amino acids. This CDR3 reads CASSQYTRELFF. CDR3 sequence (DNA): TGCGCCAGCAGCCAGTACACCAGGGAGCTGTTTTTT.

A remark on this clonotype: This may be a read error: a much more frequent sequence differs by one nucleotide. CDR3 sequence (DNA): TGTGCCAGCAGGAGCTATGGCTACACCTTC. Translation gives CASRSYGYTF. V is TRBV2 and J is TRBJ1-2; unclear D gene. Germline CDR1 is SNHLY and CDR2 is FYNNEI. The CDR3 contains 10 residues. V shed 6 bases and J shed 4 bases, with 3 bases lying between them.

This clonotype was detected many times. The chain links TRBV27 to TRBJ2-2; D ambiguous. This CDR3 has 14 residues. Germline loops: CDR1 MNHEY, CDR2 SMNVEV (reference sequence). Trimming left V 4 bases short and J 7 bases short, with 13 bases between. Written as DNA, the CDR3 is TGTGCCAGCAGTTCCCCGGTCCGCGGCGGGGAGCTGTTTTTT. Translating it yields CASSSPVRGGELFF.

The chain recombines TRBV28 with TRBJ1-2; 7 bases are shared with TRBD1. The V gene end was trimmed by 3 bases and the J gene end by 4 bases; junction bases not matched to a gene: 2. The germline gives CDR1 MDHEN, CDR2 SYDVKM. The CDR3 has 13 residues. The CDR3 DNA is TGTGCCAGCAGTTTTGGACAGGTCTATGGCTACACCTTC. Its protein product is CASSFGQVYGYTF.

Many counts were recorded for this clonotype. V usage is TRBV2 and J usage is TRBJ2-1; D not resolved. The V end lost 8 bases, the J end lost 0 bases, and 11 bases lay between the germline ends. The CDR3 spans 14 residues. The germline V gene encodes CDR1 SNHLY and CDR2 FYNNEI. This chain's CDR3 is CASETSSSYNEQFF. CDR3 coding DNA: TGTGCCAGCGAGACCTCGAGCTCCTACAATGAGCAGTTCTTC.

This clonotype has just a few counts. This chain connects TRBV20-1 to TRBJ2-5; D is possibly TRBD1 or TRBD2 (5 bases each). Trimming took 8 bases from V and 5 from J, leaving 15 bases between them. The germline V gene has CDR1 DFQATT and CDR2 SNEGSKA (reference sequence). This CDR3 spans 12 amino acids. The CDR3 DNA reads as TGCAGTACCCGGGGCGGTAGGGAGACCCAGTACTTC. Its protein product is CSTRGGRETQYF.

This clonotype was observed a few times. The V gene is TRBV20-1, the J gene TRBJ1-1, with D perhaps TRBD1 (5 bases). CDR3 length: 13 residues. The V and J ends lost 4 bases and 1 base respectively, with 10 bases between them. Germline loops: CDR1 DFQATT, CDR2 SNEGSKA (reference sequence). CDR3 amino acids: CSATLQGNTEAFF. DNA of the CDR3: TGCAGTGCTACCCTGCAGGGGAACACTGAAGCTTTCTTT.

The table lists this clonotype with many counts. The genes are TRBV4-1 and TRBJ2-5; weak D call: TRBD2 (6 bases). The germline V gene has CDR1 MGHRA and CDR2 YSYEKL. The CDR3 spans 15 residues. Trimming stripped 4 bases from V and 4 bases from J, with 16 bases between. CDR3 protein: CASSPGGVVRETQYF. The CDR3 coding sequence is TGCGCCAGCAGCCCCGGAGGGGTAGTTAGAGAGACCCAGTACTTC.

On this clonotype itself: Being one base from a much bigger clone, this may be a read error. CDR3 in DNA: TGTGCCAGCAGTTACCTACAGACCTACGAGCGGTACTTC. Amino acids: CASSYLQTYERYF. The chain couples TRBV6-6 to TRBJ2-7; the D is unclear. Germline V gives CDR1 MNHNY, CDR2 SVGAGI (reference sequence). This CDR3 is built from 13 residues.

There are many counts of this clonotype. This rearrangement joins TRBV27 to TRBJ2-1, with a tentative D call TRBD1 (6 bases). CDR3 length equals 14 residues. Germline CDR1 and CDR2: MNHEY and SMNVEV (reference sequence). The V gene lost 4 bases and the J gene lost 6 bases, with 13 bases spanning the gap. The CDR3 coding sequence is TGTGCCAGCAGTTCCCAGGGGAATATCAATGAGCAGTTCTTC. Its translation: CASSSQGNINEQFF.